The clone carrying this TCR beta chain showed up just a few times. Its target is unknown. The sample is drawn from a study of T cells in Graves' hyperthyroidism and ophthalmopathy. General study results and limits: Separation of ophthalmopathy from stable hyperthyroidism was achieved by a 13 V-J model.

From germline, CDR1 is WNHNN and CDR2 SYGVQD (reference sequence). This CDR3 comprises 15 residues. V dropped 2 bases and J dropped 2 bases, with 11 bases sitting between them. TCR beta CDR3 sequences were amplified from RNA transcripts. Researchers ran a first-round RT-PCR on the TCR CDR3 using the HTBI primer set. MiXCR, applied by TCRdb to the multiplex PCR reads, yields one record per CDR3 protein. The data contain 350,000 or so distinct CDR3 sequences, roughly a fifth of them singletons. On the basis of clinical symptoms, serum thyroxine and TRAb, thyroid ultrasound and orbital computed tomography, diagnoses were made.

This clonotype was sampled from a woman in her forties or fifties with Graves' hyperthyroidism. This chain joins TRBV10-1 and TRBJ2-3; tentatively, D is TRBD2 (5 bases). Input material: blood. This CDR3 reads CASSEGQRSTDTQYF. CDR3 sequence (DNA): TGCGCCAGCAGTGAGGGCCAGCGGTCCACAGATACGCAGTATTTT.